These 14 T cell receptor beta chains originate from one sample sequenced in a study of shared clonotypes between healthy human individuals. This table comes from immunoSEQ multiplex PCR, and its TCRdb copy is limited to in-frame clones, with some not included. This table has a few million clones, just over 90% appearing once. The sample taken for sequencing was naive CD4+ T cells sorted from blood. Regarding subset: CD45RA+ positively selected. These TCRs come from a man between 18 and 35 years old in good health.

The J gene is TRBJ2-7, the V gene TRBV2, with 8 bases matching TRBD1. CDR1 is SNHLY and CDR2 is FYNNEI in the germline V gene. With 6 bases clipped from V and 4 bases from J, the junction kept 20 bases outside the gene matches. This CDR3 contains 18 residues. CDR3 protein: CASSGKGYLPGGGYEQYF. For the CDR3, the DNA is TGTGCCAGCAGCGGGAAGGGGTATTTGCCAGGGGGCGGGTACGAGCAGTACTTC.

A word on this clone: The sample has other DNA sequences that encode this CDR3 too. The chain couples TRBV5-1 to TRBJ2-1; D unresolved. V lost 0 bases, J lost 1 base, and 8 bases lay in between. CDR3 length: 15 amino acids. Per the germline V gene, CDR1 is SGHRS and CDR2 is YFSETQ. The CDR3 loop is CASSLEGLSYNEQFF. The CDR3 nucleotides are TGCGCCAGCAGCTTGGAAGGTCTTTCCTACAATGAGCAGTTCTTC. Looking up the rest from reference TRBV5-1 and TRBJ2-1 gives the full variable domain: KAGVTQTPRYLIKTRGQQVTLSCSPISGHRSVSWYQQTPGQGLQFLFEYFSETQRNKGNFPGRFSGRQFSNSRSEMNVSTLELGDSALYLCASSLEGLSYNEQFFGPGTRLTVL.

The rearrangement uses TRBV15 and TRBJ1-1, with D tentatively TRBD1 (6 bases). Germline assignment: CDR1 LNHNV and CDR2 YYDKDF (reference sequence). The ends were cut back, 8 bases at V and 2 bases at J, with 15 bases in the middle. The CDR3 is 14 residues long. This CDR3 reads CATAQRDTNTEAFF. CDR3 in DNA: TGTGCCACCGCGCAACGGGACACCAACACTGAAGCTTTCTTT.

The genes are TRBV7-8 and TRBJ1-2, with 7 bases matching TRBD1. The germline V gene has CDR1 SGHVS and CDR2 FQNEAQ. The CDR3 sequence is 19 residues long. The trim removed 5 bases at V and 0 bases at J, leaving 18 bases unmatched. CDR3 region: CASSNRQGTSLKANYGYTF. Here the CDR3 DNA reads TGTGCCAGCAGCAACCGACAGGGTACCTCACTAAAAGCTAACTATGGCTACACCTTC.

The chain joins TRBV10-2 to TRBJ2-1, with D maybe TRBD2 (6 bases). V lost 6 bases and J 4 bases, leaving 16 bases between the germline ends. Germline CDR1 and CDR2: WSHSY and SAAADI. This CDR3 is built from 15 residues. The CDR3 bases are TGCGCCAGCAGGGGGGGAGAACCTCCTTACAATGAGCAGTTCTTC. Translated: CASRGGEPPYNEQFF.

J is TRBJ2-3 and V is TRBV5-1; 15 bases fit TRBD2. CDR3 size: 18 residues. V shed 4 bases, J shed 0 bases, and the junction held 6 bases outside the gene matches. The germline V gene has CDR1 SGHRS and CDR2 YFSETQ. CDR3 loop: CASSGGTSGRISTDTQYF. For the CDR3, the DNA is TGCGCCAGCAGCGGGGGGACTAGCGGGAGGATTAGCACAGATACGCAGTATTTT.

The V call is TRBV12-5, the J call TRBJ2-3, with 12 nucleotides matching TRBD2. The CDR3 spans 17 residues. V trimming: 6 bases; J trimming: 3 bases; junction bases outside the gene matches: 10. Germline CDR1 and CDR2: LGHNT and FRNRAP. CDR3 residues: CASGLSLAGGGTDTQYF. The CDR3 DNA sequence: TGTGCTAGTGGCCTTTCCCTAGCGGGAGGGGGTACAGATACGCAGTATTTT.

The chain uses TRBV7-2 and TRBJ1-2, with a weak D call TRBD1 (6 bases). CDR1 SGHTA and CDR2 FQGNSA come from the germline V gene. V was clipped by 1 base and J by 3 bases, with 12 bases between them. The CDR3 consists of 15 residues. CDR3 sequence: CASSLGPQGDYGYTF. CDR3 DNA: TGTGCCAGCAGCTTAGGCCCACAGGGAGACTATGGCTACACCTTC.

The gene calls are TRBV7-2 and TRBJ1-3; TRBD1 aligns across 10 bases. Germline-derived CDR1 and CDR2 are SGHTA and FQGNSA. V was clipped by 5 bases and J by 3 bases; unmatched bases: 4. The CDR3 has 15 residues. The CDR3 protein is CASSTTGGGGNTIYF. The CDR3 nucleotides read TGTGCCAGCAGCACGACAGGGGGCGGTGGAAACACCATATATTTT.

J is TRBJ1-1 and V is TRBV5-6; weak D call: TRBD1 (6 bases). Germline V gene data show CDR1 as SGHDT and CDR2 as YYEEEE. Trimming removed 4 bases at V and 11 bases at J, with 12 bases between. This CDR3 has 11 residues. The CDR3 is CASSGGLGAFF. In DNA, the CDR3 is TGTGCCAGCAGCGGGGGCCTAGGGGCTTTCTTT.

The sample holds a few counts of this clone. The genes are TRBV19 and TRBJ1-2; TRBD1 matches at 7 bases. V was pared by 6 bases and J by 4 bases, with 2 bases of the junction left unmatched. Per germline, CDR1 LNHDA and CDR2 SQIVND (reference sequence). CDR3 length: 12 residues. CDR3 loop: CASRAGGYGYTF. CDR3 in DNA: TGTGCCAGTAGGGCAGGGGGCTATGGCTACACCTTC.

This sequence joins TRBV11-2 and TRBJ2-2; no clear D gene. The V end was cut by 2 bases, the J end by 1 base, with 8 bases between. The CDR3 is made up of 15 amino acids. Germline loops: CDR1 SGHAT, CDR2 FQNNGV. The CDR3 bases are TGTGCCAGCAGCTTAAAACTCAAGAACACCGGGGAGCTGTTTTTT. This sequence encodes CASSLKLKNTGELFF.

The chain uses TRBV7-8 and TRBJ2-4; D ambiguous. The germline V gene has CDR1 SGHVS and CDR2 FQNEAQ. Trimming took 1 base from V and 7 from J, leaving 5 bases between them. The CDR3 runs 12 residues. CDR3 sequence (DNA): TGTGCCAGCAGCTTAGGTGGGAACATTCAGTACTTC. Residues: CASSLGGNIQYF.

At least ten counts were recorded for this clone. The chain's CDR3 is CASSLSGTGLTYEQYF. The CDR3 coding sequence is TGTGCCAGCAGTTTGTCGGGCACGGGACTAACCTACGAGCAGTACTTC. The chain uses TRBV27 and TRBJ2-7, with 7 positions matching TRBD2. Germline assignment: CDR1 MNHEY and CDR2 SMNVEV (reference sequence). The CDR3 runs 16 residues. V was pared by 3 bases and J by 2 bases, with 10 bases of the junction left unmatched.